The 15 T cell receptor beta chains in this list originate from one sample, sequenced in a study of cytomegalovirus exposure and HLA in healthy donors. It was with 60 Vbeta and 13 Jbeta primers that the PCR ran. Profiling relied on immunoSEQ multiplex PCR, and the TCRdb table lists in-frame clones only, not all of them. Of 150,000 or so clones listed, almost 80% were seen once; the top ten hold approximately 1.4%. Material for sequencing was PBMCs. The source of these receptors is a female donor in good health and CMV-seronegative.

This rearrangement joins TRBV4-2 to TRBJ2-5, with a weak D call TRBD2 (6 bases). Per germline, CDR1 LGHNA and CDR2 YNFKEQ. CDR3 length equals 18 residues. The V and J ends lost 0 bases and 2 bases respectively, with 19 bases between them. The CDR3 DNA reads TGTGCCAGCAGCCAAGATCCCATGGGGGGAGCAAAACAAGAGACCCAGTACTTC. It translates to CASSQDPMGGAKQETQYF.

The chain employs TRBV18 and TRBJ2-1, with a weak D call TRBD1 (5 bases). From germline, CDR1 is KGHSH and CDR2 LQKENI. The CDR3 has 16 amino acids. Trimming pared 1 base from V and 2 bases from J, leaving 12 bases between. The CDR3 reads CASSPQTGPAYNEQFF. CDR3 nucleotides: TGTGCCAGCTCACCACAAACAGGCCCTGCCTACAATGAGCAGTTCTTC.

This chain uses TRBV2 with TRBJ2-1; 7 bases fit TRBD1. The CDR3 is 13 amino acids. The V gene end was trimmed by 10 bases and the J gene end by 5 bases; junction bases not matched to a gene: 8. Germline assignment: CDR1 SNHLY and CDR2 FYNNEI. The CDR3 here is CATTSDRDNEQFF. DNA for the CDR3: TGTGCCACCACCTCCGACAGGGACAATGAGCAGTTCTTC.

The CDR3 protein is CASSLGQGRGYGYTF. CDR3 nucleotides: TGTGCCAGCAGCTTGGGGCAGGGCCGTGGATATGGCTACACCTTC. This rearrangement joins TRBV5-8 to TRBJ1-2; possibly TRBD1 for D (5 bases). In germline, CDR1 is SGHTS, CDR2 YDEGEE. This CDR3 is 15 amino acids long. The ends were cut back, 0 bases at V and 5 bases at J, with 14 bases in the middle.

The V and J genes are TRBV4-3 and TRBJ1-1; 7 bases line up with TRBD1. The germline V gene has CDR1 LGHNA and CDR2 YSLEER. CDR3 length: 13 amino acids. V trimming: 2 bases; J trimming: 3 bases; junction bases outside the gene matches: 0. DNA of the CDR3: TGCGCCAGCAGCCAACAGGGGGACACTGAAGCTTTCTTT. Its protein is CASSQQGDTEAFF.

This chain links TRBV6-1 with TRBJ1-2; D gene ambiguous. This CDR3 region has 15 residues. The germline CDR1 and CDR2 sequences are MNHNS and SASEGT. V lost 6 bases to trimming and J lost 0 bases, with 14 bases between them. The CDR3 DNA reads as TGTGCCAGCAGAGTTCAGTTCTCAGCTAACTATGGCTACACCTTC. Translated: CASRVQFSANYGYTF.

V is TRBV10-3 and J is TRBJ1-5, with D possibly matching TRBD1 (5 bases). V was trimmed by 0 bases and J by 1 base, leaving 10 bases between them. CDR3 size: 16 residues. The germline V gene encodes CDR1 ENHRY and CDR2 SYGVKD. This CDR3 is CAISESWGGSNQPQHF. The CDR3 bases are TGTGCCATCAGTGAGTCATGGGGGGGAAGCAATCAGCCCCAGCATTTT.

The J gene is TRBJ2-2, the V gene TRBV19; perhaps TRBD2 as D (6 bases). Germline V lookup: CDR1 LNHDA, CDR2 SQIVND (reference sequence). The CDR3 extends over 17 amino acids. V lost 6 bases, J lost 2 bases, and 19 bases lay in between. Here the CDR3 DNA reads TGTGCCAGTAGCCCCGGCTCCAGGAGGGATAACACCGGGGAGCTGTTTTTT. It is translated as CASSPGSRRDNTGELFF.

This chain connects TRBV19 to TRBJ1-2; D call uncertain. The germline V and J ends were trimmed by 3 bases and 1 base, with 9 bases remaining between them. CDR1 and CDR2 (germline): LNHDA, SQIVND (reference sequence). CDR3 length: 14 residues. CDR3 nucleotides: TGTGCCAGTAGTATGAACAGTTATAACTATGGCTACACCTTC. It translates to CASSMNSYNYGYTF. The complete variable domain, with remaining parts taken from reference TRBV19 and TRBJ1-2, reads DGGITQSPKYLFRKEGQNVTLSCEQNLNHDAMYWYRQDPGQGLRLIYYSQIVNDFQKGDIAEGYSVSREKKESFPLTVTSAQKNPTAFYLCASSMNSYNYGYTFGSGTRLTVV.

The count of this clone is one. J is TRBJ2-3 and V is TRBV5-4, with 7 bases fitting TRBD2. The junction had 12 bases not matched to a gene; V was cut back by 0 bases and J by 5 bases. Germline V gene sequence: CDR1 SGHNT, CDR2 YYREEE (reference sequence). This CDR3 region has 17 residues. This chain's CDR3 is CASSLAPPAGLIDTQYF. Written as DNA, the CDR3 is TGTGCCAGCAGCTTGGCACCACCAGCGGGATTGATAGATACGCAGTATTTT.

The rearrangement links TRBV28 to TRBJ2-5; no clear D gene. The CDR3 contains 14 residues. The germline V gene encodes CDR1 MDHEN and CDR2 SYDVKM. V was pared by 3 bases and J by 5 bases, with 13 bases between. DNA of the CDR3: TGTGCCAGCAGTTTCGCTTCCCCGGAGGAGACCCAGTACTTC. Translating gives CASSFASPEETQYF.

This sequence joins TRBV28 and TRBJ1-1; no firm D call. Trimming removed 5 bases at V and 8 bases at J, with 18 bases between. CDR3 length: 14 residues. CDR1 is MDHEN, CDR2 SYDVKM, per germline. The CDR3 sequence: CASSDDMGRTEAFF. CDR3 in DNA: TGTGCCAGCAGTGACGACATGGGCCGAACCGAAGCTTTCTTT.

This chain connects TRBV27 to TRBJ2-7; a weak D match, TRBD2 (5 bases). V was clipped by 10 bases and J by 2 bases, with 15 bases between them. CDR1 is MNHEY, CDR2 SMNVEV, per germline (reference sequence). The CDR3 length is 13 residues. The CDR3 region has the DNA TGTGCCACAGGCGGGCGGCTTGCCTACGAGCAGTACTTC. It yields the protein CATGGRLAYEQYF.

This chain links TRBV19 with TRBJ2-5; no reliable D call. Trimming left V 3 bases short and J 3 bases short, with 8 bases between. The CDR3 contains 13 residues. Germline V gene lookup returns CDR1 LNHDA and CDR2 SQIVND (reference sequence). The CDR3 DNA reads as TGTGCCAGTAGTATCCGGGTAGAAGAGACCCAGTACTTC. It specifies CASSIRVEETQYF.

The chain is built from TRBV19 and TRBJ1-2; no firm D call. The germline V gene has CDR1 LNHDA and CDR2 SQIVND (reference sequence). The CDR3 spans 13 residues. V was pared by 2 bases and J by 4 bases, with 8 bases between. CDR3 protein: CASSIPTTYGYTF. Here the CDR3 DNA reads TGTGCCAGTAGTATACCAACAACCTATGGCTACACCTTC.